This T cell receptor beta chain was sequenced during a study of T-cell reconstitution after alpha-beta-depleted transplantation in children. Losses at the gene ends were 9 bases for V and 4 bases for J; bases not matched to a gene: 6. CDR1 is SNHLY and CDR2 is FYNNEI in the germline V gene. The CDR3 runs to 14 residues. Unique molecular identifiers were used in preparing the TCRbeta library. MiXCR was run by TCRdb on the PCR reads, yielding one entry per CDR3 protein. The sample yields approximately 640,000 distinct CDR3 sequences, approximately 17% seen once. This receptor was obtained from a human donor who donated a stem cell graft to a child with acute myeloid leukemia. The starting material was PBMCs from the stem cell graft donor, obtained from the stem cell graft. This sequence joins TRBV2 and TRBJ2-5; TRBD2 matches at 12 bases. The CDR3 reads CARGTSGFGETQYF. In DNA form, the CDR3 reads TGTGCCAGGGGGACTAGCGGGTTCGGAGAGACCCAGTACTTC. Full variable domain (outside the CDR3, taken from reference TRBV2 and TRBJ2-5): EPEVTQTPSHQVTQMGQEVILRCVPISNHLYFYWYRQILGQKVEFLVSFYNNEISEKSEIFDDQFSVERPDGSNFTLKIRSTKLEDSAMYFCARGTSGFGETQYFGPGTRLLVL.